This is a list of T cell receptor beta chains from one sample in a study of shared clonotypes between healthy human individuals. Generated by immunoSEQ multiplex PCR, the TCRdb table keeps only in-frame clones and is missing some. In the table there are about 2 million clones, approximately 94% of which are singletons. The specimen sequenced was naive CD8+ T cells sorted from blood. These receptor sequences come from a man aged 18 to 35 in good health. Both conserved end residues are part of each CDR3. D genes are given only for firm matches. Expanded clones are given a class, and other clones once, few, many or no size at all.

clone size: .; V gene: TRBV7-9; CDR3 length: 17; J gene: TRBJ2-1; D gene: TRBD2; CDR3 protein: CASSGRLAGGPRNEQFF; CDR3 DNA: TGTGCCAGCAGCGGGCGACTAGCGGGAGGGCCTCGAAATGAGCAGTTCTTC
clone size: .; V gene: TRBV4-1; CDR3 length: 15; J gene: TRBJ1-2; D gene: .; CDR3 protein: CASSQVTTGDYGYTF; CDR3 DNA: TGCGCCAGCAGCCAGGTCACAACGGGGGACTATGGCTACACCTTC
clone size: .; V gene: TRBV7-9; CDR3 length: 12; J gene: TRBJ2-7; D gene: .; CDR3 protein: CASGDEVYEQYF; CDR3 DNA: TGTGCCAGCGGGGACGAGGTCTACGAGCAGTACTTC
clone size: once; V gene: TRBV5-1; CDR3 length: 16; J gene: TRBJ2-3; D gene: TRBD2; CDR3 protein: CASSGVAGGITDTQYF; CDR3 DNA: TGCGCCAGCAGCGGCGTAGCGGGGGGGATCACAGATACGCAGTATTTT
clone size: .; V gene: TRBV5-4; CDR3 length: 17; J gene: TRBJ2-5; D gene: .; CDR3 protein: CASSENRARGIFETQYF; CDR3 DNA: TGTGCCAGCAGCGAAAACCGGGCGAGGGGTATCTTTGAGACCCAGTACTTC
clone size: .; V gene: TRBV5-1; CDR3 length: 15; J gene: TRBJ2-1; D gene: .; CDR3 protein: CASSLERGAYNEQFF; CDR3 DNA: TGCGCCAGCAGCTTGGAGAGGGGGGCTTACAATGAGCAGTTCTTC
clone size: .; V gene: TRBV28; CDR3 length: 13; J gene: TRBJ1-6; D gene: .; CDR3 protein: CASSMGYNSPLHF; CDR3 DNA: TGTGCCAGCAGTATGGGGTATAATTCACCCCTCCACTTT
clone size: once; V gene: TRBV7-9; CDR3 length: 12; J gene: TRBJ2-7; D gene: TRBD1; CDR3 protein: CASGGQGDEQYF; CDR3 DNA: TGTGCCAGCGGGGGACAGGGAGACGAGCAGTACTTC
clone size: .; V gene: TRBV6-6; CDR3 length: 15; J gene: TRBJ2-3; D gene: TRBD2; CDR3 protein: CASSLIAGSGYTQYF; CDR3 DNA: TGTGCCAGCAGTTTAATAGCGGGGTCCGGATATACGCAGTATTTT
clone size: .; V gene: TRBV6-6; CDR3 length: 16; J gene: TRBJ1-4; D gene: TRBD1; CDR3 protein: CASSLARDRVEEKLFF; CDR3 DNA: TGTGCCAGCAGTTTGGCTAGAGACAGGGTGGAGGAAAAACTGTTTTTT
clone size: .; V gene: TRBV6-5; CDR3 length: 14; J gene: TRBJ1-1; D gene: .; CDR3 protein: CASSYREGDTEAFF; CDR3 DNA: TGTGCCAGCAGTTACAGGGAAGGTGACACTGAAGCTTTCTTT
clone size: .; V gene: TRBV5-6; CDR3 length: 14; J gene: TRBJ2-5; D gene: .; CDR3 protein: CASSLDWAEETQYF; CDR3 DNA: TGTGCCAGCAGCTTGGACTGGGCGGAAGAGACCCAGTACTTC
clone size: .; V gene: TRBV6-5; CDR3 length: 15; J gene: TRBJ1-5; D gene: .; CDR3 protein: CASNTDRYSNQPQHF; CDR3 DNA: TGTGCCAGCAATACCGACAGGTATAGCAATCAGCCCCAGCATTTT
clone size: .; V gene: TRBV4-3; CDR3 length: 14; J gene: TRBJ2-5; D gene: TRBD1; CDR3 protein: CASSQGQGWETQYF; CDR3 DNA: TGCGCCAGCAGCCAAGGACAGGGGTGGGAGACCCAGTACTTC
clone size: .; V gene: TRBV7-9; CDR3 length: 16; J gene: TRBJ2-7; D gene: TRBD1; CDR3 protein: CASSSLLSGTAYEQYF; CDR3 DNA: TGTGCCAGCAGCTCTCTATTGTCCGGGACAGCCTACGAGCAGTACTTC
clone size: once; V gene: TRBV6-5; CDR3 length: 13; J gene: TRBJ1-3; D gene: .; CDR3 protein: CASNTGSGNTIYF; CDR3 DNA: TGTGCCAGCAATACAGGGTCTGGAAACACCATATATTTT